Below, 31 T cell receptor beta chains from the same sample are listed, as sequenced in a study of T cells in Graves' hyperthyroidism and ophthalmopathy. RNA transcripts provided the source from which TCR beta CDR3 regions were amplified. First-round RT-PCR of the TCR CDR3 relied on the HTBI primer set. TCRdb re-analysed the multiplex PCR reads in MiXCR, keeping a single row per CDR3 protein. The sample records some 560,000 distinct CDR3 sequences, 13% to 15% being singletons. Material for sequencing was blood. These receptors were collected from a woman aged 40 to 50 with Graves' hyperthyroidism.

This clonotype was picked up many times. The rearrangement links TRBV6-1 to TRBJ2-3; a weak D match, TRBD2 (5 bases). There are 13 residues in the CDR3. V was shortened by 3 bases and J by 3 bases, with 7 bases between the two germline ends. Looked up from germline, CDR1 is MNHNS and CDR2 is SASEGT. CDR3 in DNA: TGTGCCAGCAGTGATCAGCGGACAGATACGCAGTATTTT. Protein product: CASSDQRTDTQYF.

This clonotype has at least ten counts. V is TRBV12-3 or TRBV12-4 and J is TRBJ2-7; 7 nucleotides line up with TRBD1. The CDR3 is made up of 14 amino acids. Trimming took 5 bases from V and 3 from J; bases not matched to a gene: 7. DNA of the CDR3: TGTGCCAGCAGTCAAACAGGGGTAGGCTACGAGCAGTACTTC. This codes for CASSQTGVGYEQYF.

In nucleotides, the CDR3 is TGTGCCAGTAGTATCCGGTACGCAGAGACCCAGTACTTC. Its protein is CASSIRYAETQYF. The J gene is TRBJ2-5, the V gene TRBV19; no clear D gene. Deletions cut 3 bases from V and 4 bases from J, with 9 bases between. Germline loops: CDR1 LNHDA, CDR2 SQIVND (reference sequence). The CDR3 is 13 amino acids.

The chain recombines TRBV7-9 with TRBJ2-1; TRBD1 aligns across 10 bases. V lost 3 bases and J lost 3; bases outside the gene matches: 5. The CDR3 length is 16 residues. CDR1 is SEHNR, CDR2 FQNEAQ, per germline (reference sequence). The chain's CDR3 is CASSLGGTGVYNEQFF. CDR3 nucleotides: TGTGCCAGCAGCTTGGGGGGGACAGGGGTCTACAATGAGCAGTTCTTC.

The chain combines TRBV5-4 with TRBJ2-7; 10 nucleotides agree with TRBD1. Germline-derived CDR1 and CDR2 are SGHNT and YYREEE (reference sequence). CDR3 size: 14 residues. Trimming removed 4 bases from V and 7 bases from J; junction bases left unmatched: 8. CDR3: CASSAGQGRGEQYF. The CDR3 DNA is TGTGCCAGCAGCGCGGGACAGGGGCGAGGGGAGCAGTACTTC.

A few counts support this clonotype. The gene calls are TRBV28 and TRBJ1-1; D remains ambiguous. Trimming left V 5 bases short and J 4 bases short, with 11 bases between. From germline, CDR1 is MDHEN and CDR2 SYDVKM. There are 13 residues in the CDR3. The CDR3 sequence: CASSPPSPTEAFF. CDR3 DNA sequence: TGTGCCAGCAGTCCACCTTCCCCCACTGAAGCTTTCTTT. The full variable domain, rest sourced from reference TRBV28 and TRBJ1-1, is DVKVTQSSRYLVKRTGEKVFLECVQDMDHENMFWYRQDPGLGLRLIYFSYDVKMKEKGDIPEGYSVSREKKERFSLILESASTNQTSMYLCASSPPSPTEAFFGQGTRLTVV.

This clonotype was seen a few times. The genes are TRBV10-3 and TRBJ2-3; 9 bases fit TRBD2. V gave up 6 bases and J gave up 5 bases; unmatched junction bases: 3. Germline V gives CDR1 ENHRY, CDR2 SYGVKD. The CDR3 has 13 residues. CDR3 amino acids: CAIRSGRIDTQYF. CDR3 DNA: TGTGCCATCAGAAGCGGGAGGATAGATACGCAGTATTTT.

This clonotype was detected ten times or more. The chain carries TRBV20-1 and TRBJ2-3; D not resolved. V was pared by 1 base and J by 3 bases, with 8 bases between. CDR1 DFQATT and CDR2 SNEGSKA come from the germline V gene (reference sequence). The CDR3 runs 13 residues. CDR3 amino acids: CSARVRSTDTQYF. CDR3 DNA sequence: TGCAGTGCTAGAGTCAGGTCTACAGATACGCAGTATTTT.

This clonotype was counted at least ten times. The rearrangement links TRBV29-1 to TRBJ2-3; possibly TRBD2 for D (5 bases). V lost 8 bases, J lost 6 bases, and 30 bases lay in between. CDR3 length equals 17 residues. The germline V gene has CDR1 SQVTM and CDR2 ANQGSEA. Here the CDR3 DNA reads TGCAGCTCATCGTCACCCGGACTTTCGATAACGGGCGATACGCAGTATTTT. Encoded protein: CSSSSPGLSITGDTQYF.

In this sample, this clonotype turned up many times. V is TRBV6-6 and J is TRBJ1-2; D call uncertain. CDR1 is MNHNY, CDR2 SVGAGI, per germline (reference sequence). Trimming cost V 0 bases and J 0 bases, with 20 bases left between them. The CDR3 spans 19 residues. The CDR3 sequence is CASSYSSSEWAVTNYGYTF. The CDR3 DNA follows: TGTGCCAGCAGTTACTCGAGTAGTGAGTGGGCGGTCACTAACTATGGCTACACCTTC.

The chain recombines TRBV24-1 with TRBJ1-1; D is undetermined. The CDR3 sequence is 14 residues long. The V gene lost 4 bases and the J gene lost 1 base, with 9 bases spanning the gap. Germline CDR1 and CDR2: KGHDR and SFDVKD. The CDR3 loop reads CATSEEGSNTEAFF. The CDR3 nucleotides read TGTGCCACCAGTGAGGAAGGGTCGAACACTGAAGCTTTCTTT.

This rearrangement joins TRBV5-1 to TRBJ1-1; D gene uncertain. The CDR3 has 14 amino acids. Germline lookup yields CDR1 SGHRS and CDR2 YFSETQ. The V and J ends lost 1 base and 2 bases respectively, with 9 bases between them. As DNA, the CDR3 is TGCGCCAGCAGCTTGATTTGGGATAACACTGAAGCTTTCTTT. Protein: CASSLIWDNTEAFF. Supplemented by reference TRBV5-1 and TRBJ1-1, the full variable domain reads KAGVTQTPRYLIKTRGQQVTLSCSPISGHRSVSWYQQTPGQGLQFLFEYFSETQRNKGNFPGRFSGRQFSNSRSEMNVSTLELGDSALYLCASSLIWDNTEAFFGQGTRLTVV.

This rearrangement joins TRBV4-1 to TRBJ2-2; D gene unclear. This CDR3 contains 15 residues. V was cut by 0 bases and J by 1 base, with 6 bases left in between. Germline V gives CDR1 MGHRA, CDR2 YSYEKL. CDR3 DNA: TGCGCCAGCAGCCAAGAAACTCAGAACACCGGGGAGCTGTTTTTT. It codes for CASSQETQNTGELFF.

This clonotype was counted many times. V usage is TRBV6-1 and J usage is TRBJ2-3, with 12 bases matching TRBD2. After removal of 2 bases from V and 6 bases from J, the junction contained 6 bases not matched to a gene. The CDR3 is 16 amino acids. The germline CDR1 and CDR2 sequences are MNHNS and SASEGT. CDR3 DNA: TGTGCCAGCAGTGAATGGCTAGCGGGAGGGATGGATACGCAGTATTTT. Protein sequence: CASSEWLAGGMDTQYF.

The chain has TRBV5-4 and TRBJ2-5, with 7 bases that match TRBD1. Trimming removed 4 bases from V and 6 bases from J; junction bases left unmatched: 6. This CDR3 is 13 amino acids long. Germline assignment: CDR1 SGHNT and CDR2 YYREEE (reference sequence). For the CDR3, the DNA is TGTGCCAGCAGCCCTACAGGGGACAAGACCCAGTACTTC. Its translation is CASSPTGDKTQYF.

The chain uses TRBV27 and TRBJ1-1, with D tentatively TRBD1 (6 bases). CDR1 and CDR2 from the germline V gene are MNHEY and SMNVEV (reference sequence). This CDR3 region has 14 residues. Trimming cost V 0 bases and J 9 bases, with 14 bases left between them. The CDR3 coding sequence is TGTGCCAGCAGTTTATCAGTTGAAGGGGGACAAGCTTTCTTT. Amino acids: CASSLSVEGGQAFF.

This clonotype was picked up many times. The genes are TRBV6-1 and TRBJ1-1; possible D gene TRBD1, 5 bases. Germline values: CDR1 MNHNS, CDR2 SASEGT. V was clipped by 5 bases and J by 5 bases, with 12 bases between them. The CDR3 length is 13 residues. In DNA form, the CDR3 reads TGTGCCAGCAGTCCTGGGGGGGTTACTGAAGCTTTCTTT. As protein: CASSPGGVTEAFF.

This clonotype was picked up a small number of times. The chain links TRBV30 to TRBJ2-2, with TRBD2 as a possible D gene (5 bases). This CDR3 region has 13 residues. Germline V gives CDR1 GTSNPN, CDR2 SVGIG (reference sequence). V was clipped by 0 bases and J by 6 bases, with 8 bases between them. CDR3 loop: CAWSVLGPGELFF. The CDR3 nucleotides read TGTGCCTGGAGTGTACTAGGCCCCGGGGAGCTGTTTTTT.

This clonotype was observed many times. V usage is TRBV27 and J usage is TRBJ1-1; no clear D gene. Germline loops: CDR1 MNHEY, CDR2 SMNVEV (reference sequence). Trimming took 3 bases from V and 1 from J, leaving 9 bases between them. CDR3 size: 14 residues. CDR3 sequence reads: CASSLRLSNTEAFF. The CDR3 DNA is TGTGCCAGCAGTTTGCGTCTTTCGAACACTGAAGCTTTCTTT.

This clonotype was seen at least ten times. The chain links TRBV2 to TRBJ1-5, with no clear D. This CDR3 region has 13 residues. V gave up 7 bases and J gave up 4 bases, with 11 bases separating them. The germline CDR1 and CDR2 sequences are SNHLY and FYNNEI. CDR3 residues: CASNKGGNQPQHF. The CDR3 nucleotides read TGTGCCAGCAATAAAGGAGGGAATCAGCCCCAGCATTTT.

Many counts were recorded for this clonotype. V and J are TRBV30 and TRBJ2-3, with D perhaps matching TRBD1 (6 bases). This CDR3 has 13 amino acids. From germline, CDR1 is GTSNPN and CDR2 SVGIG (reference sequence). Trimming took 4 bases from V and 4 from J, leaving 12 bases between them. The DNA of the CDR3 is TGTGCCTGGACAAGTGGGGGCCCAGATACGCAGTATTTT. This codes for CAWTSGGPDTQYF. The whole variable domain, filled in from reference TRBV30 and TRBJ2-3, reads SQTIHQWPATLVQPVGSPLSLECTVEGTSNPNLYWYRQAAGRGLQLLFYSVGIGQISSEVPQNLSASRPQDRQFILSSKKLLLSDSGFYLCAWTSGGPDTQYFGPGTRLTVL.

J is TRBJ1-5 and V is TRBV19; perhaps TRBD1 as D (6 bases). Per the germline V gene, CDR1 is LNHDA and CDR2 is SQIVND (reference sequence). This CDR3 is 13 amino acids long. With 6 bases removed from V and 6 bases from J, the gap between germline ends came to 12 bases. CDR3 amino acids: CASRNQGTQPQHF. For the CDR3, the DNA is TGTGCCAGTAGGAACCAGGGGACTCAGCCCCAGCATTTT.

The J gene is TRBJ2-1, the V gene TRBV5-1, with D hard to call. The germline V gene has CDR1 SGHRS and CDR2 YFSETQ. This CDR3 is 15 amino acids long. V was shortened by 0 bases and J by 5 bases, with 12 bases between the two germline ends. CDR3 loop: CASSLGNNLDNEQFF. As DNA, the CDR3 is TGCGCCAGCAGCTTGGGAAATAATTTGGACAATGAGCAGTTCTTC.

This clonotype was seen many times. The chain uses TRBV5-1 and TRBJ2-5; 11 positions agree with TRBD2. The CDR3 contains 17 residues. Germline values: CDR1 SGHRS, CDR2 YFSETQ. J was trimmed by 2 bases and V by 0 bases; bases with no gene match: 6. The CDR3, as DNA: TGCGCCAGCAGCTTGGCTACTAGCGGGAGAGGACAAGAGACCCAGTACTTC. Protein: CASSLATSGRGQETQYF.

This clonotype was observed at least ten times. The V gene is TRBV27, the J gene TRBJ2-7, with a possible D match to TRBD2 (6 bases). Germline-derived CDR1 and CDR2 are MNHEY and SMNVEV (reference sequence). The CDR3 totals 15 residues. V gave up 2 bases and J gave up 0 bases, with 11 bases separating them. CDR3 sequence (DNA): TGTGCCAGCAGTTTAGGTGCGGGACCCTCCTACGAGCAGTACTTC. This encodes CASSLGAGPSYEQYF.

A word on this clonotype: This may come from a read error, since a much larger clone is one base off. The V and J genes are TRBV14 and TRBJ1-2; the D gene is possibly TRBD1 (6 bases). Germline V gene sequence: CDR1 SGHDN, CDR2 FVKESK. V was cut by 0 bases and J by 7 bases, with 9 bases left in between. CDR3 length: 13 residues. CDR3 DNA: TGTGCCAGCAGCCAAGACAGGGGAGGTGGCTACACCTTC. It encodes CASSQDRGGGYTF.

This clonotype has ten or more counts. V is TRBV20-1 and J is TRBJ2-1; 9 bases fit TRBD2. The trim removed 7 bases at V and 6 bases at J, leaving 10 bases unmatched. The germline V gene encodes CDR1 DFQATT and CDR2 SNEGSKA (reference sequence). CDR3 size: 14 residues. CDR3 coding DNA: TGCAGTGTTACTTCGGGACTAGCTAGCAATGAGCAGTTCTTC. This encodes CSVTSGLASNEQFF.

This clonotype turned up a few times. V and J are TRBV12-3 or TRBV12-4 and TRBJ2-4; D unclear. V was pared by 6 bases and J by 9 bases, with 9 bases between. This CDR3 comprises 11 residues. The CDR3 bases are TGTGCCAGCAGACGATACGGCATTCAGTACTTC. Translation gives CASRRYGIQYF.

This clonotype was seen at least ten times. The rearrangement links TRBV7-9 to TRBJ2-7, with D unclear. Germline V CDR1 and CDR2: SEHNR, FQNEAQ (reference sequence). The V gene lost 3 bases and the J gene lost 2 bases, with 11 bases spanning the gap. CDR3 length: 14 amino acids. DNA for the CDR3: TGTGCCAGCAGCTTGCGGAGCAACCCCTACGAGCAGTACTTC. This encodes CASSLRSNPYEQYF.

This clonotype was counted at least ten times. This chain links TRBV28 with TRBJ1-6; a weak D match, TRBD1 (6 bases). The germline V gene encodes CDR1 MDHEN and CDR2 SYDVKM. The CDR3 totals 15 residues. V was pared by 6 bases and J by 7 bases, with 16 bases between. Here the CDR3 reads CASSQGGGRNSPLHF. In DNA form, the CDR3 reads TGTGCCAGCAGCCAAGGGGGAGGGAGGAATTCACCCCTCCACTTT.

The sample holds many counts of this clonotype. V is TRBV15 and J is TRBJ2-5, with 7 bases that match TRBD2. The V segment lost 1 base and the J segment 2 bases; nucleotides outside the gene matches: 10. Germline V CDR1 and CDR2: LNHNV, YYDKDF (reference sequence). The CDR3 has 17 residues. The CDR3: CATSRVPGASGQETQYF. Written as DNA, the CDR3 is TGTGCCACCAGCAGAGTCCCCGGGGCTAGCGGACAAGAGACCCAGTACTTC.